Below are 25 T cell receptor beta chains sequenced from a single sample in a study of T cell responses to AZD1222 COVID-19 vaccine. TCRdb's table, derived via immunoSEQ multiplex PCR, lists solely in-frame clones and lacks some. Here the sample spans roughly 180,000 clones, about 90% being singletons. The source was peripheral blood, collected 28 days after the second AZD1222 dose. Receptor source: an adult who received the AZD1222 COVID-19 vaccine.

In its sample, this clone was seen a few times. The chain recombines TRBV6-4 with TRBJ1-2, with D tentatively TRBD1 (6 bases). The CDR3 contains 14 residues. Deletions cut 8 bases from V and 8 bases from J, with 21 bases between. CDR1 and CDR2 from the germline V gene are MRHNA and SNTAGT. In DNA, the CDR3 is TGTGCCAGCTCACCCGGCCGCTCAGGGGTAGGCTACACCTTC. Protein product: CASSPGRSGVGYTF.

The V call is TRBV19, the J call TRBJ1-1, with D maybe TRBD1 (5 bases). Trimming shortened V by 5 bases and J by 1 base, and 14 bases separated the two germline ends. This CDR3 contains 15 residues. Germline-derived CDR1 and CDR2 are LNHDA and SQIVND (reference sequence). CDR3 loop: CASSVQGRWNTEAFF. CDR3 bases: TGTGCCAGTAGTGTCCAGGGTAGGTGGAACACTGAAGCTTTCTTT.

The rearrangement uses TRBV3-1 (or the pseudogene TRBV3-2) and TRBJ2-1, with 10 bases matching TRBD2. V was clipped by 4 bases and J by 8 bases; unmatched bases: 14. Per germline, CDR1 LGHDT and CDR2 YNNKEL (reference sequence). CDR3 size: 17 residues. The CDR3 DNA follows: TGTGCCAGCAGCCGAACATCAGCGGGAGGGCCTAGGGATGAGCAGTTCTTC. It yields the protein CASSRTSAGGPRDEQFF.

This rearrangement joins TRBV19 to TRBJ2-1, with 10 bases fitting TRBD2. Germline V lookup: CDR1 LNHDA, CDR2 SQIVND (reference sequence). V lost 7 bases to trimming and J lost 4 bases; unmatched junction nucleotides: 16. The CDR3 consists of 18 residues. The CDR3: CASTWGVAGGKVYNEQFF. As DNA, the CDR3 is TGTGCCAGTACCTGGGGGGTAGCGGGAGGTAAGGTATACAATGAGCAGTTCTTC.

The rearrangement joins TRBV20-1 to TRBJ1-1; a weak D match, TRBD1 (5 bases). The CDR3 has 10 amino acids. The germline gives CDR1 DFQATT, CDR2 SNEGSKA (reference sequence). The V and J ends lost 3 bases and 6 bases respectively, with 5 bases between them. CDR3 sequence (DNA): TGCAGTGCTAGCAGGGCTGAAGCTTTCTTT. This codes for CSASRAEAFF.

This clone was counted a single time. The CDR3 sequence is CASSLAAGPGNTIYF. The CDR3 region has the DNA TGTGCCAGCAGCTTAGCAGCAGGGCCTGGAAACACCATATATTTT. The chain uses TRBV7-2 and TRBJ1-3; D perhaps matches TRBD1 (5 bases). Trimming took off 0 bases at V and 2 bases at J, with 8 bases between the two ends. The CDR3 runs 15 residues. Germline CDR1 SGHTA, CDR2 FQGNSA.

V gene TRBV27 combines with J gene TRBJ2-2, with D perhaps TRBD1 (5 bases). The CDR3 is made up of 15 amino acids. Looked up from germline, CDR1 is MNHEY and CDR2 is SMNVEV (reference sequence). V lost 6 bases and J lost 1, with 12 bases in between. The CDR3 region has the DNA TGTGCCAGCAGCCCCGACAGATTGAACACCGGGGAGCTGTTTTTT. Translated: CASSPDRLNTGELFF.

The chain employs TRBV28 and TRBJ2-2, with 7 bases matching TRBD2. The CDR3 consists of 13 residues. Germline V gives CDR1 MDHEN, CDR2 SYDVKM. V lost 11 bases and J lost 2; bases outside the gene matches: 5. The CDR3 coding sequence is TGTGCCGGCGGGAGCTATAACACCGGGGAGCTGTTTTTT. Protein sequence: CAGGSYNTGELFF.

This chain connects TRBV10-3 to TRBJ2-7, with D tentatively TRBD1 or TRBD2 (5 bases each). The CDR3 covers 14 residues. Germline values: CDR1 ENHRY, CDR2 SYGVKD. V was pared by 11 bases and J by 6 bases, with 23 bases between. CDR3: CAVRDAGVVGEQYF. CDR3 sequence (DNA): TGTGCCGTCCGGGACGCGGGTGTAGTGGGCGAGCAGTACTTC.

J is TRBJ1-5 and V is TRBV28; a possible D gene is TRBD1 (5 bases). V was trimmed by 8 bases and J by 5 bases, leaving 16 bases between them. Germline assignment: CDR1 MDHEN and CDR2 SYDVKM. The CDR3 is 14 residues long. The CDR3 DNA reads as TGTGCCAGCGGGGACCAGGGAGCAGATCAGCCCCAGCATTTT. Amino acid sequence: CASGDQGADQPQHF.

This clone appeared once. This chain connects TRBV2 to TRBJ1-6; 7 bases agree with TRBD1. The CDR3 sequence is 16 residues long. Germline lookup yields CDR1 SNHLY and CDR2 FYNNEI. J was trimmed by 0 bases and V by 6 bases; bases with no gene match: 5. As DNA, the CDR3 is TGTGCCAGCAGACTGGACAGGAGCTCCTATAATTCACCCCTCCACTTT. Protein product: CASRLDRSSYNSPLHF.

The rearrangement uses TRBV28 and TRBJ2-7; 10 nucleotides line up with TRBD1. The CDR3 length is 13 residues. Germline values: CDR1 MDHEN, CDR2 SYDVKM. With V trimmed by 8 bases and J by 3 bases, 4 bases remained unmatched. The CDR3 DNA follows: TGTGCCAGCCGCCGGGACAGGGGCTACGAGCAGTACTTC. Encoded protein: CASRRDRGYEQYF.

The V gene is TRBV27, the J gene TRBJ1-1; D possibly corresponds to TRBD1 (5 bases). V lost 5 bases and J lost 4, with 17 bases in between. CDR3 length equals 15 residues. Germline CDR1 reads MNHEY; CDR2 reads SMNVEV (reference sequence). The CDR3 loop is CASSKQGELGTEAFF. For the CDR3, the DNA is TGTGCCAGCAGTAAGCAGGGAGAATTGGGCACTGAAGCTTTCTTT.

The sample holds a few counts of this clone. The rearrangement joins TRBV18 to TRBJ2-7; 9 bases are a match to TRBD2. Germline CDR1 is KGHSH and CDR2 is LQKENI. The CDR3 contains 14 residues. The V and J ends lost 3 bases and 4 bases, in that order; junction bases with no gene match: 4. CDR3 coding DNA: TGTGCCAGCTCACCGGGACTAGCAGCATACGAGCAGTACTTC. It encodes CASSPGLAAYEQYF.

The sample holds one count of this clone. The chain recombines TRBV28 with TRBJ2-2, with D perhaps TRBD1 (5 bases). Germline V gene data show CDR1 as MDHEN and CDR2 as SYDVKM. The CDR3 contains 16 residues. V lost 2 bases to trimming and J lost 5 bases, with 15 bases between them. The CDR3 nucleotides are TGTGCCAGCAGTTTAAGGTCGCAGGGCCCGACCGGGGAGCTGTTTTTT. Its protein is CASSLRSQGPTGELFF.

The CDR3 nucleotides read TGTGCCATCAGTGATCTCGTAGGGCGCTCTGGAAACACCATATATTTT. Protein sequence: CAISDLVGRSGNTIYF. V usage is TRBV10-3 and J usage is TRBJ1-3; D call uncertain. This CDR3 comprises 16 residues. Between the trimmed V and J ends, which lost 3 bases and 0 bases, there was a span of 12 bases. The germline V gene has CDR1 ENHRY and CDR2 SYGVKD.

This clone was seen a handful of times. V usage is TRBV6-5 and J usage is TRBJ1-2; D is possibly TRBD1 (6 bases). This CDR3 spans 13 amino acids. V was clipped by 5 bases and J by 8 bases, with 15 bases between them. Germline V gene sequence: CDR1 MNHEY, CDR2 SVGAGI. The CDR3 DNA reads as TGTGCCAGCAGTCTTCAGGGGATCCTCGGCTACACCTTC. Protein product: CASSLQGILGYTF.

This rearrangement joins TRBV14 to TRBJ2-5; weak D call: TRBD1 (6 bases). Germline loops: CDR1 SGHDN, CDR2 FVKESK. Trimming left V 2 bases short and J 12 bases short, with 22 bases between. The CDR3 is 15 residues long. The CDR3 sequence: CASSQMTGHPIVEYF. The CDR3 nucleotides are TGTGCCAGCAGCCAAATGACGGGACACCCCATAGTAGAGTACTTC.

The J gene is TRBJ2-1, the V gene TRBV11-3; D remains unclear. V lost 5 bases and J 5 bases, leaving 16 bases between the germline ends. The germline gives CDR1 SGHNT, CDR2 YENEEA. The CDR3 spans 15 residues. The CDR3 sequence is CASSLTIDPHNEQFF. The CDR3 coding sequence is TGTGCCAGCAGCCTGACGATAGACCCCCACAATGAGCAGTTCTTC.

This clone came up once. The chain links TRBV28 to TRBJ1-1; TRBD1 aligns across 8 bases. Germline loops: CDR1 MDHEN, CDR2 SYDVKM. The V and J ends lost 5 bases and 1 base, in that order; junction bases with no gene match: 6. This CDR3 is built from 15 residues. The CDR3 here is CASSPHRGWNTEAFF. The CDR3 nucleotides are TGTGCCAGCAGTCCCCACAGGGGGTGGAACACTGAAGCTTTCTTT.

The chain has TRBV6-5 and TRBJ2-7; no reliable D call. The ends were cut back, 6 bases at V and 6 bases at J, with 15 bases in the middle. Germline V gene sequence: CDR1 MNHEY, CDR2 SVGAGI. CDR3 length: 13 residues. The CDR3 spells CASSQILDGEQYF. The CDR3 DNA sequence: TGTGCCAGCAGCCAAATCCTAGACGGCGAGCAGTACTTC.

The rearrangement links TRBV19 to TRBJ2-1; D is tentatively TRBD1 or TRBD2 (6 bases each). Germline V gives CDR1 LNHDA, CDR2 SQIVND (reference sequence). Trimming removed 7 bases from V and 7 bases from J, with 17 bases in between. This CDR3 region has 14 residues. Here the CDR3 reads CASKGELAVNEQFF. The CDR3 DNA sequence: TGTGCCAGTAAGGGGGAGTTAGCGGTGAATGAGCAGTTCTTC. Supplemented by reference TRBV19 and TRBJ2-1, the full variable domain reads DGGITQSPKYLFRKEGQNVTLSCEQNLNHDAMYWYRQDPGQGLRLIYYSQIVNDFQKGDIAEGYSVSREKKESFPLTVTSAQKNPTAFYLCASKGELAVNEQFFGPGTRLTVL.

The genes are TRBV5-4 and TRBJ2-1; D gene ambiguous. The CDR3 has 13 residues. V gave up 4 bases and J gave up 5 bases, with 10 bases separating them. CDR1 SGHNT and CDR2 YYREEE come from the germline V gene (reference sequence). CDR3 loop: CASSPISHNEQFF. The CDR3 DNA reads as TGTGCCAGCAGCCCGATAAGTCACAATGAGCAGTTCTTC. The full variable domain, rest sourced from reference TRBV5-4 and TRBJ2-1, is ETGVTQSPTHLIKTRGQQVTLRCSSQSGHNTVSWYQQALGQGPQFIFQYYREEENGRGNFPPRFSGLQFPNYSSELNVNALELDDSALYLCASSPISHNEQFFGPGTRLTVL.

V and J are TRBV19 and TRBJ1-3; possible D gene TRBD1, 6 bases. Germline assignment: CDR1 LNHDA and CDR2 SQIVND (reference sequence). The CDR3 sequence is 16 residues long. Trimming pared 1 base from V and 0 bases from J, leaving 10 bases between. The chain's CDR3 is CASSIAGQNSGNTIYF. For the CDR3, the DNA is TGTGCCAGTAGTATAGCTGGACAGAACTCTGGAAACACCATATATTTT.

This chain's CDR3 is CASSSGTSLPGEQFF. The DNA for the CDR3 is TGTGCCAGCAGCTCCGGGACTAGTCTACCCGGGGAGCAGTTCTTC. V is TRBV5-8 and J is TRBJ2-1; 8 bases agree with TRBD2. V was pared by 3 bases and J by 10 bases, with 12 bases of the junction left unmatched. The CDR3 loop spans 15 amino acids. The germline V gene encodes CDR1 SGHTS and CDR2 YDEGEE.